Each of the 17 T cell receptor beta chains below was sequenced from the same sample in a study of T cell repertoires in cytomegalovirus infection. TCRdb reanalysed the reads using MiXCR and keeps one entry per CDR3 protein. This sample has around 440,000 distinct CDR3 sequences, with around 11% found just once. Material for sequencing was PBMCs. These TCRs come from a human donor in good health (CMV status not recorded). Some clones in this sample may be carry-over from other donors' samples.

This clonotype came up many times. The chain combines TRBV20-1 with TRBJ1-2; 7 positions agree with TRBD1. CDR1 and CDR2 from the germline V gene are DFQATT and SNEGSKA (reference sequence). The CDR3 extends over 20 amino acids. J gave up 5 bases and V 0 bases, and 24 bases lay outside the gene matches. The CDR3 DNA reads TGCAGTGCTAGAGAGGGGACTGTGGACAGGCCTACCAAGCTAAGTTATGGCTACACCTTC. Its translation: CSAREGTVDRPTKLSYGYTF.

This clonotype came up many times. CDR3 sequence (DNA): TGTGCCAGCAGCTTGGTCAGGGACGTGAACACTGAAGCTTTCTTT. Translated: CASSLVRDVNTEAFF. The chain joins TRBV5-6 to TRBJ1-1; TRBD1 might be the D (5 bases). Germline V lookup: CDR1 SGHDT, CDR2 YYEEEE. This CDR3 comprises 15 residues. V shed 0 bases and J shed 0 bases, with 9 bases lying between them.

The CDR3: CASSFPFLVRLAGNSYEQYF. The CDR3 DNA follows: TGTGCCAGCAGTTTTCCTTTCCTCGTAAGACTAGCGGGAAACTCCTACGAGCAGTACTTC. The J gene is TRBJ2-7, the V gene TRBV28, with TRBD2 matching 11 bases. Trimming at V came to 3 bases and at J to 0 bases, leaving 16 bases not matched to a gene. This CDR3 is 20 amino acids long. From germline, CDR1 is MDHEN and CDR2 SYDVKM.

This clonotype was recorded at least ten times. The V and J genes are TRBV7-2 and TRBJ2-2, with a possible D match to TRBD1 (6 bases). The CDR3 is 14 residues long. Trimming shortened V by 0 bases and J by 7 bases, and 9 bases separated the two germline ends. Germline V gives CDR1 SGHTA, CDR2 FQGNSA. The chain's CDR3 is CASSLARGSGELFF. Here the CDR3 DNA reads TGTGCCAGCAGCTTAGCCAGGGGAAGCGGGGAGCTGTTTTTT.

This clonotype was counted between two and nine times. The CDR3 bases are TGCAGTGCCCCCGCTCGTGGGAACACCGGGGAGCTGTTTTTT. Amino acid sequence: CSAPARGNTGELFF. The rearrangement links TRBV20-1 to TRBJ2-2; no clear D gene. The V and J ends lost 6 bases and 1 base respectively, with 12 bases between them. CDR3 size: 14 residues. The germline V gene encodes CDR1 DFQATT and CDR2 SNEGSKA (reference sequence).

This clonotype was observed at least ten times. This chain connects TRBV6-1 to TRBJ1-5; possible D gene TRBD1, 6 bases. From germline, CDR1 is MNHNS and CDR2 SASEGT. Deletions cut 4 bases from V and 7 bases from J, with 14 bases between. This CDR3 comprises 14 residues. Written as DNA, the CDR3 is TGTGCCAGCAGTGCCCGGGGGCGCGAACAGCCCCAGCATTTT. This sequence encodes CASSARGREQPQHF.

There are many counts of this clonotype. The V and J genes are TRBV28 and TRBJ1-1, with D hard to call. V lost 5 bases to trimming and J lost 0 bases, with 4 bases between them. Germline V lookup: CDR1 MDHEN, CDR2 SYDVKM. CDR3 length equals 12 residues. The CDR3: CASSVMNTEAFF. The CDR3 DNA follows: TGTGCCAGCAGTGTGATGAACACTGAAGCTTTCTTT.

In its sample, this clonotype was seen many times. This chain links TRBV5-4 with TRBJ1-2; weak D call: TRBD1 (6 bases). Trimming removed 4 bases from V and 0 bases from J, with 13 bases in between. Germline-derived CDR1 and CDR2 are SGHNT and YYREEE (reference sequence). The CDR3 is made up of 15 amino acids. The CDR3 DNA sequence: TGTGCCAGCAGCCCGGGGGGACACACTAACTATGGCTACACCTTC. Translated: CASSPGGHTNYGYTF.

Only one count was recorded for this clonotype. The chain couples TRBV6-1 to TRBJ1-1; D is unclear. V was clipped by 6 bases and J by 1 base, with 9 bases between them. Germline loops: CDR1 MNHNS, CDR2 SASEGT. The CDR3 sequence is 13 residues long. DNA for the CDR3: TGTGCCAGCAGGACGGGAGCGAACACTGAAGCTTTCTTT. Its protein product is CASRTGANTEAFF.

This clonotype was counted once. One junction end disagrees with the germline gene, perhaps due to a read error. CDR3 coding DNA: TGTGCCAGCTCCCTGGACAGGGGAGGTAATAATTCACCCCCCCACTTT. It specifies CASSLDRGGNNSPPHF. The chain has TRBV18 and TRBJ1-6; 9 bases fit TRBD1. This CDR3 spans 16 amino acids. The germline V gene has CDR1 KGHSH and CDR2 LQKENI.

This chain uses TRBV20-1 with TRBJ2-1, with D maybe TRBD2 (5 bases). From germline, CDR1 is DFQATT and CDR2 SNEGSKA (reference sequence). This CDR3 has 15 amino acids. The germline V and J ends were trimmed by 3 bases and 7 bases, with 19 bases remaining between them. The CDR3 loop reads CSASSPSYGGNEQFF. The CDR3 DNA is TGCAGTGCTAGCTCCCCTTCCTACGGCGGGAATGAGCAGTTCTTC.

This clonotype has at least ten counts. The chain combines TRBV7-9 with TRBJ1-1; 8 nucleotides align to TRBD1. V lost 5 bases to trimming and J lost 4 bases; unmatched junction nucleotides: 6. The length of the CDR3 is 14 residues. CDR1 and CDR2 from the germline V gene are SEHNR and FQNEAQ (reference sequence). This chain's CDR3 is CASSRVGQGTEAFF. The CDR3 nucleotides are TGTGCCAGCAGCCGCGTTGGACAGGGCACTGAAGCTTTCTTT.

This chain links TRBV2 with TRBJ1-1; 8 nucleotides align to TRBD1. The germline gives CDR1 SNHLY, CDR2 FYNNEI. The trim removed 5 bases at V and 6 bases at J, leaving 8 bases unmatched. This CDR3 has 14 residues. The CDR3, as DNA: TGTGCCAGCAGTCCCCGGGACAGGAGGGCTGAAGCTTTCTTT. This translates into CASSPRDRRAEAFF.

This chain joins TRBV7-2 and TRBJ2-7; 7 bases align to TRBD1. J was trimmed by 1 base and V by 2 bases; bases with no gene match: 8. This CDR3 has 16 residues. The germline gives CDR1 SGHTA, CDR2 FQGNSA. In DNA, the CDR3 is TGTGCCAGCAGCTTACCTTACAGGGGAAGGTCCTACGAGCAGTACTTC. It translates to CASSLPYRGRSYEQYF.

The chain links TRBV30 to TRBJ1-2; 7 bases are shared with TRBD1. The V and J ends lost 6 bases and 4 bases, in that order; junction bases with no gene match: 11. The V gene's germline CDR1 is GTSNPN and CDR2 SVGIG (reference sequence). The CDR3 extends over 14 amino acids. CDR3 nucleotides: TGTGCCTGCAACACGGACAGGTCCGGCTATGGCTACACCTTC. Residues: CACNTDRSGYGYTF. Based on the CDR3 plus reference TRBV30 and TRBJ1-2, the full variable domain is SQTIHQWPATLVQPVGSPLSLECTVEGTSNPNLYWYRQAAGRGLQLLFYSVGIGQISSEVPQNLSASRPQDRQFILSSKKLLLSDSGFYLCACNTDRSGYGYTFGSGTRLTVV.

This clonotype showed up many times. The chain links TRBV5-1 to TRBJ1-2; unclear D gene. V was cut by 0 bases and J by 0 bases, with 15 bases left in between. This CDR3 is 17 amino acids long. Germline assignment: CDR1 SGHRS and CDR2 YFSETQ. The CDR3 loop is CASSLEWAARSNYGYTF. CDR3 DNA: TGCGCCAGCAGCTTGGAGTGGGCAGCCAGATCTAACTATGGCTACACCTTC. Combining the CDR3 with reference TRBV5-1 and TRBJ1-2 gives the whole variable domain KAGVTQTPRYLIKTRGQQVTLSCSPISGHRSVSWYQQTPGQGLQFLFEYFSETQRNKGNFPGRFSGRQFSNSRSEMNVSTLELGDSALYLCASSLEWAARSNYGYTFGSGTRLTVV.

This clonotype was seen at least ten times. The rearrangement links TRBV7-2 to TRBJ1-4; D remains unclear. Germline values: CDR1 SGHTA, CDR2 FQGNSA. Trimming stripped 5 bases from V and 0 bases from J, with 7 bases between. CDR3 length: 14 residues. CDR3 sequence: CASSQRSTNEKLFF. The CDR3 DNA follows: TGTGCCAGCAGCCAGCGATCAACTAATGAAAAACTGTTTTTT.